The 32 T cell receptor beta chains listed next were all sequenced from one sample in a study of CD8 T cells in ankylosing spondylitis. One entry per CDR3 protein, called by TCRdb with MiXCR from the 5' RACE reads. The sample has approximately 260,000 distinct CDR3 sequences, more than 15% seen once. Sequencing used blood, either unsorted or a sorted T cell fraction (not recorded which). These receptors all come from a male donor with ankylosing spondylitis or in good health (not recorded which).

This clonotype was detected only a few times. This sequence joins TRBV5-5 and TRBJ2-7; D remains unclear. V lost 0 bases and J lost 2, with 9 bases in between. The CDR3 runs to 14 residues. Per germline, CDR1 SGHKS and CDR2 YYEKEE (reference sequence). CDR3 sequence: CASSLVPQTYEQYF. The CDR3 nucleotides are TGTGCCAGCAGCTTGGTCCCGCAAACCTACGAGCAGTACTTC.

This sequence joins TRBV4-1 and TRBJ2-7, with 8 bases aligning to TRBD2. CDR3 size: 17 residues. CDR1 MGHRA and CDR2 YSYEKL come from the germline V gene. The junction had 11 bases not matched to a gene; V was cut back by 0 bases and J by 4 bases. This chain's CDR3 is CASSQERWERETYEQYF. The DNA for the CDR3 is TGCGCCAGCAGCCAAGAAAGGTGGGAGCGGGAGACTTACGAGCAGTACTTC.

This clonotype was counted at least ten times. The gene calls are TRBV10-3 and TRBJ2-7, with 12 positions matching TRBD2. V shed 6 bases, J shed 0 bases, and the junction held 0 bases outside the gene matches. CDR3 length equals 14 residues. Germline assignment: CDR1 ENHRY and CDR2 SYGVKD. For the CDR3, the DNA is TGTGCCATCAGGACTAGCGGGAGCTCCTACGAGCAGTACTTC. Translating gives CAIRTSGSSYEQYF.

This chain uses TRBV28 with TRBJ2-4, with 10 bases matching TRBD2. Germline V gives CDR1 MDHEN, CDR2 SYDVKM. The CDR3 is 14 amino acids. V lost 6 bases and J lost 8; bases outside the gene matches: 7. The CDR3 region has the DNA TGTGCCAGCAGGGTCGAGCGGGAGGGGGACATTCAGTACTTC. This encodes CASRVEREGDIQYF.

There are a few counts of this clonotype. The chain has TRBV18 and TRBJ2-5; 7 nucleotides align to TRBD1. The CDR3 loop spans 15 amino acids. Germline loops: CDR1 KGHSH, CDR2 LQKENI. J was trimmed by 2 bases and V by 2 bases; bases with no gene match: 5. The CDR3 spells CASSPAGTAQETQYF. In DNA form, the CDR3 reads TGTGCCAGCTCACCAGCCGGGACAGCTCAAGAGACCCAGTACTTC. Full variable domain (outside the CDR3, taken from reference TRBV18 and TRBJ2-5): NAGVMQNPRHLVRRRGQEARLRCSPMKGHSHVYWYRQLPEEGLKFMVYLQKENIIDESGMPKERFSAEFPKEGPSILRIQQVVRGDSAAYFCASSPAGTAQETQYFGPGTRLLVL.

The chain is built from TRBV6-5 and TRBJ2-4; no reliable D call. Trimming shortened V by 2 bases and J by 8 bases, and 16 bases separated the two germline ends. CDR3 length equals 15 residues. The V gene's germline CDR1 is MNHEY and CDR2 SVGAGI. The CDR3 spells CASSYPETLADIQYF. CDR3 DNA: TGTGCCAGCAGTTACCCAGAAACGTTGGCTGACATTCAGTACTTC.

The chain uses TRBV12-3 or TRBV12-4 and TRBJ2-2, with D possibly matching TRBD2 (7 bases). V was shortened by 3 bases and J by 6 bases, with 11 bases between the two germline ends. CDR3 length: 14 residues. The CDR3 DNA follows: TGTGCCAGCAGTTTCGGGGGGCCCTCCGGGGAGCTGTTTTTT. It codes for CASSFGGPSGELFF.

Many counts were recorded for this clonotype. The chain couples TRBV6-5 to TRBJ2-2; either TRBD1 or TRBD2 may fit D (6 bases each). CDR3 length: 15 amino acids. Trimming cost V 0 bases and J 5 bases, with 10 bases left between them. Germline V gives CDR1 MNHEY, CDR2 SVGAGI. The CDR3 DNA follows: TGTGCCAGCAGTTACTCGGGGGGCGCAACCGGGGAGCTGTTTTTT. Residues: CASSYSGGATGELFF.

This clonotype was found a few times. The chain recombines TRBV6-4 with TRBJ2-5; D is uncertain. Trimming cost V 2 bases and J 2 bases, with 18 bases left between them. Germline CDR1 reads MRHNA; CDR2 reads SNTAGT. The CDR3 length is 17 residues. CDR3 loop: CASSDLASVNEQETQYF. The CDR3 nucleotides are TGTGCCAGCAGTGACCTCGCCAGCGTTAATGAACAAGAGACCCAGTACTTC.

The chain recombines TRBV5-1 with TRBJ2-7; 7 nucleotides align to TRBD1. V lost 4 bases and J lost 5; bases outside the gene matches: 9. This CDR3 is built from 14 residues. Germline lookup yields CDR1 SGHRS and CDR2 YFSETQ. Here the CDR3 DNA reads TGCGCCAGCAGCCAGAGGACAGGACAGGACGAGCAGTACTTC. Translated, it gives CASSQRTGQDEQYF.

This chain connects TRBV7-9 to TRBJ2-7; D might be TRBD2 (5 bases). This CDR3 is built from 14 residues. V lost 5 bases to trimming and J lost 3 bases, with 14 bases between them. CDR1 and CDR2 (germline): SEHNR, FQNEAQ (reference sequence). CDR3 region: CASSPRTDIYEQYF. CDR3 sequence (DNA): TGTGCCAGCAGCCCCCGGACTGACATCTACGAGCAGTACTTC.

This chain links TRBV5-1 with TRBJ1-1; 9 nucleotides align to TRBD1. Germline lookup yields CDR1 SGHRS and CDR2 YFSETQ. Trimming took 4 bases from V and 2 from J; bases not matched to a gene: 9. The CDR3 extends over 16 amino acids. As DNA, the CDR3 is TGCGCCAGCAGCAAGGGACAGGGACCGGGTAACACTGAAGCTTTCTTT. This translates into CASSKGQGPGNTEAFF.

This chain joins TRBV4-1 and TRBJ2-7, with D unclear. The CDR3 consists of 15 residues. Germline-derived CDR1 and CDR2 are MGHRA and YSYEKL. V was shortened by 0 bases and J by 2 bases, with 11 bases between the two germline ends. The CDR3 loop reads CASSQDMAEPYEQYF. The DNA for the CDR3 is TGCGCCAGCAGCCAAGATATGGCAGAGCCCTACGAGCAGTACTTC.

The gene calls are TRBV29-1 and TRBJ2-1; TRBD1 agrees at 8 bases. CDR1 and CDR2 from the germline V gene are SQVTM and ANQGSEA. The CDR3 has 13 amino acids. J gave up 4 bases and V 7 bases, and 6 bases lay outside the gene matches. The CDR3 DNA is TGCAGCGGCGGACAGGGAGGATACAATGAGCAGTTCTTC. Amino acids: CSGGQGGYNEQFF.

This clonotype was counted between two and nine times. V and J are TRBV27 and TRBJ2-2, with D unclear. The germline V and J ends were trimmed by 2 bases and 6 bases, with 7 bases remaining between them. The CDR3 totals 13 residues. Germline V gene sequence: CDR1 MNHEY, CDR2 SMNVEV (reference sequence). Here the CDR3 reads CASSLPDAGELFF. In nucleotides, the CDR3 is TGTGCCAGCAGTTTACCGGATGCCGGGGAGCTGTTTTTT.

The chain has TRBV10-3 and TRBJ2-1; either TRBD1 or TRBD2 may fit D (5 bases each). The CDR3 spans 19 residues. V was trimmed by 4 bases and J by 8 bases, leaving 30 bases between them. Germline CDR1 and CDR2: ENHRY and SYGVKD. CDR3 amino acids: CAISGPGNEGSVSFDEQFF. CDR3 nucleotides: TGTGCCATCAGTGGGCCGGGAAACGAGGGGAGTGTCTCGTTCGATGAGCAGTTCTTC.

This clonotype was detected only a few times. This chain uses TRBV10-3 with TRBJ2-3; D possibly matches TRBD1 or TRBD2 (6 bases each). The V gene's germline CDR1 is ENHRY and CDR2 SYGVKD. The ends were cut back, 6 bases at V and 6 bases at J, with 25 bases in the middle. The CDR3 runs to 17 residues. CDR3: CAISVPRGLPGADTQYF. CDR3 coding DNA: TGTGCCATCAGCGTACCCAGGGGACTGCCGGGAGCTGATACGCAGTATTTT.

In nucleotides, the CDR3 is TGCAGTGACAACAGACCCACTGAAGCTTTCTTT. It codes for CSDNRPTEAFF. J is TRBJ1-1 and V is TRBV20-1; D call uncertain. V was shortened by 7 bases and J by 4 bases, with 10 bases between the two germline ends. Looked up from germline, CDR1 is DFQATT and CDR2 is SNEGSKA (reference sequence). CDR3 length: 11 amino acids.

This clonotype has just a few counts. The chain combines TRBV27 with TRBJ2-5; 11 positions agree with TRBD1. Trimming cost V 5 bases and J 1 base; bases outside gene matches: 6. CDR1 and CDR2 (germline): MNHEY, SMNVEV (reference sequence). CDR3 length: 16 residues. CDR3 in DNA: TGTGCCAGCAGTCGCACGGACAGGGGGCTCCAAGAGACCCAGTACTTC. Translation: CASSRTDRGLQETQYF.

This clonotype was seen more than once but under ten times. V and J are TRBV5-1 and TRBJ2-3, with 7 positions matching TRBD1. The junction had 10 bases not matched to a gene; V was cut back by 0 bases and J by 0 bases. Germline values: CDR1 SGHRS, CDR2 YFSETQ. CDR3 length: 18 residues. CDR3 coding DNA: TGCGCCAGCAGCTTGGAGGCCAGGGGGTTGACTAGCACAGATACGCAGTATTTT. It is translated as CASSLEARGLTSTDTQYF.

In its sample, this clonotype was seen many times. The chain uses TRBV6-1 and TRBJ1-5, with 7 bases aligning to TRBD1. The CDR3 is made up of 15 amino acids. Germline assignment: CDR1 MNHNS and CDR2 SASEGT. After removal of 2 bases from V and 5 bases from J, the junction contained 6 bases not matched to a gene. CDR3 bases: TGTGCCAGCAGTGAATTCACGACAGGGTATCAGCCCCAGCATTTT. It is translated as CASSEFTTGYQPQHF.

This clonotype was detected ten times or more. The rearrangement uses TRBV5-1 and TRBJ2-7; D is ambiguous. The V and J ends lost 2 bases and 3 bases respectively, with 9 bases between them. This CDR3 comprises 13 residues. Germline V CDR1 and CDR2: SGHRS, YFSETQ. CDR3 residues: CASSFGVDYEQYF. The CDR3 DNA is TGCGCCAGCAGCTTTGGGGTGGACTACGAGCAGTACTTC.

The rearrangement links TRBV29-1 to TRBJ2-3; 9 positions agree with TRBD1. V dropped 0 bases and J dropped 4; count of bases not matched to a gene: 2. CDR3 length: 14 residues. CDR1 and CDR2 (germline): SQVTM, ANQGSEA. The CDR3: CSVEEDRGPDTQYF. CDR3 sequence (DNA): TGCAGCGTTGAAGAGGACAGGGGCCCAGATACGCAGTATTTT.

This clonotype was seen more than once but under ten times. The chain carries TRBV12-3 or TRBV12-4 and TRBJ2-1, with TRBD2 as a possible D gene (6 bases). V lost 6 bases and J lost 6, with 12 bases in between. The length of the CDR3 is 13 residues. For the CDR3, the DNA is TGTGCCAGCAGGCCCTTCGGGAGCAATGAGCAGTTCTTC. Protein sequence: CASRPFGSNEQFF.

The V call is TRBV27, the J call TRBJ1-4; D gene uncertain. The V and J ends lost 4 bases and 7 bases respectively, with 10 bases between them. This CDR3 has 13 amino acids. Germline loops: CDR1 MNHEY, CDR2 SMNVEV (reference sequence). CDR3 in amino acids: CASSSRDFEKLFF. CDR3 DNA sequence: TGTGCCAGCAGTTCTCGGGATTTTGAAAAACTGTTTTTT.

As DNA, the CDR3 is TGTGCCATCAGTGAGGCGGGCGGGATTGGAGAGACCCAGTACTTC. It yields the protein CAISEAGGIGETQYF. V gene TRBV10-3 combines with J gene TRBJ2-5; a weak D match, TRBD2 (6 bases). Germline V gene lookup returns CDR1 ENHRY and CDR2 SYGVKD. V lost 2 bases to trimming and J lost 4 bases, with 14 bases between them. This CDR3 contains 15 residues.

There are many counts of this clonotype. The genes are TRBV5-1 and TRBJ2-4; D perhaps matches TRBD2 (6 bases). The CDR3 loop spans 15 amino acids. Germline V gene lookup returns CDR1 SGHRS and CDR2 YFSETQ. Trimming left V 2 bases short and J 3 bases short, with 12 bases between. The CDR3 spells CASSLREEGKNIQYF. The CDR3 DNA is TGCGCCAGCAGCTTAAGGGAGGAAGGCAAAAACATTCAGTACTTC.

This clonotype was picked up a small number of times. The chain links TRBV6-1 to TRBJ2-1, with 14 positions matching TRBD2. The germline V gene encodes CDR1 MNHNS and CDR2 SASEGT. The CDR3 length is 16 residues. Trimming at V came to 7 bases and at J to 8 bases, leaving 10 bases not matched to a gene. CDR3: CASTISQGLAGDEQFF. The CDR3 DNA is TGTGCCAGCACTATATCTCAGGGACTAGCGGGAGATGAGCAGTTCTTC.

In this sample, this clonotype turned up a few times. This chain connects TRBV20-1 to TRBJ2-7; 7 nucleotides align to TRBD2. CDR1 DFQATT and CDR2 SNEGSKA come from the germline V gene (reference sequence). The CDR3 is 12 residues long. Losses at the gene ends were 6 bases for V and 6 bases for J; bases not matched to a gene: 8. CDR3 nucleotide sequence: TGCAGTGCCCAGACGACGGGAGGCGAGCAGTACTTC. Protein product: CSAQTTGGEQYF.

This clonotype has just a few counts. The chain couples TRBV6-5 to TRBJ2-5; D possibly uses TRBD1 or TRBD2 (6 bases each). The length of the CDR3 is 15 residues. V lost 0 bases, J lost 1 base, and 9 bases lay in between. CDR1 is MNHEY, CDR2 SVGAGI, per germline. This CDR3 reads CASSYSKGGQETQYF. DNA for the CDR3: TGTGCCAGCAGTTACTCGAAGGGGGGCCAAGAGACCCAGTACTTC.

This clonotype was found a few times. The V and J genes are TRBV29-1 and TRBJ2-1, with TRBD2 as a possible D gene (7 bases). Trimming took 0 bases from V and 10 from J, leaving 22 bases between them. There are 16 residues in the CDR3. Germline V lookup: CDR1 SQVTM, CDR2 ANQGSEA. The CDR3 DNA reads TGCAGCGTTGAAGATCCAGAACCGGGGGGCAATGAGGAGCAGTTCTTC. Amino acid sequence: CSVEDPEPGGNEEQFF.

This clonotype was picked up many times. V gene TRBV6-5 combines with J gene TRBJ2-3, with a weak D call TRBD2 (5 bases). CDR3 length: 16 amino acids. V lost 0 bases and J lost 3, with 13 bases in between. Germline V gene data show CDR1 as MNHEY and CDR2 as SVGAGI. The CDR3 spells CASSYSSGMETDTQYF. In nucleotides, the CDR3 is TGTGCCAGCAGTTACTCGTCGGGGATGGAGACAGATACGCAGTATTTT.